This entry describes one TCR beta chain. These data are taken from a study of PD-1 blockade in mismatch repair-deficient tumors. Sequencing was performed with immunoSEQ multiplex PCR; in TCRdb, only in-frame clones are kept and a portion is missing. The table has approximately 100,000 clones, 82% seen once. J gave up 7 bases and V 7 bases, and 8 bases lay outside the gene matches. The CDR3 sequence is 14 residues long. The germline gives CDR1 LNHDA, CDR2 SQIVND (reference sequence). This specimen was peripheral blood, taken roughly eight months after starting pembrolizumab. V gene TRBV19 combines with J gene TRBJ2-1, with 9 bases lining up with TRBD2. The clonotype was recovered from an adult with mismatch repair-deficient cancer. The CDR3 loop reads CASTGAGGRNEQFF. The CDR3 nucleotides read TGTGCCAGTACAGGGGCGGGAGGGCGGAATGAGCAGTTCTTC.